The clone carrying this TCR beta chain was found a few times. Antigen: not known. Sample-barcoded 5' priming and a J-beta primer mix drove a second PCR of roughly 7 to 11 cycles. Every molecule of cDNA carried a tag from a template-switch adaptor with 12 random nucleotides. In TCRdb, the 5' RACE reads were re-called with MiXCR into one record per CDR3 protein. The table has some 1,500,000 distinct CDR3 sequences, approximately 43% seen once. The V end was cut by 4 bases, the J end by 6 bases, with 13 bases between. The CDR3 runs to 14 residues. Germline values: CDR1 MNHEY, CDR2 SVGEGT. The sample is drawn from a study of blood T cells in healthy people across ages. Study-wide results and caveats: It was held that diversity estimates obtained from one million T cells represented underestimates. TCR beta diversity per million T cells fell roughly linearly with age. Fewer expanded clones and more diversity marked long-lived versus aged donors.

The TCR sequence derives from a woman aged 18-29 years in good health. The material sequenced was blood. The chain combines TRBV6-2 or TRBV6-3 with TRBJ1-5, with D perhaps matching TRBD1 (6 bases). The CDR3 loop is CASSFTGTGQPQHF. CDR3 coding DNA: TGTGCCAGCAGTTTCACAGGGACGGGTCAGCCCCAGCATTTT.